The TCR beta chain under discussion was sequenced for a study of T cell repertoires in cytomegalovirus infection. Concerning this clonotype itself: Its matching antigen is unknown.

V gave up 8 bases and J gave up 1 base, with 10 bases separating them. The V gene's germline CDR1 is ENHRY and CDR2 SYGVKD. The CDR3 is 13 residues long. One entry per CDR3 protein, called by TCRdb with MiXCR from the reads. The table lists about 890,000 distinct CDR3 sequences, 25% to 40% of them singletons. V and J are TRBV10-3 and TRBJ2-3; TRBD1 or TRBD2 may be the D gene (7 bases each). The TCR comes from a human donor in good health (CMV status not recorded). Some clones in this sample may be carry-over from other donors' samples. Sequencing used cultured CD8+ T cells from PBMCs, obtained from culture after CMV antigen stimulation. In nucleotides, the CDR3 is TGTGCCATCGCAGGGGGGGGCACAGATACGCAGTATTTT. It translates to CAIAGGGTDTQYF.